This T cell receptor beta chain appears in the sequencing data of a study of cytomegalovirus exposure and HLA in healthy donors (dated by TCRdb to between 2016 and 2019). Looking at the study overall: In an earlier analysis of some 550 of the donors, about 270 Gb of sequence data and roughly 100 million unique TCR beta sequences from about 179 million T cells were reported. All discovery cohort repertoires had been generated on a single sequencing platform. To decide whether each TCR beta V gene segment behaved as functional or pseudogenic, an earlier analysis of fewer than 750 of the donors relied on high-throughput TCR beta sequencing. An early release that covered approximately 600 HLA-typed donors contained approximately 300 gigabases of sequencing data and tens of millions of unique TCR sequences. The number of donors typed differed by locus, with roughly 629-640 for A, B, C, DRB1 and DQB1, more than 500 for DQA1, about 610 for DPA1, and around 450 for DPB1. Besides the first cohort of 666 subjects, a separate validation cohort made up of around 120 different subjects was used. A later genetic analysis took genome-wide SNP genotypes for about 65% of the 666 donors and used that subset as a discovery cohort. Among over 350 genotyped donors of the cohort, an average of approximately 250,000 unique TCR beta nucleotide sequences were sequenced per donor, around 20% of them non-productive. Roughly five DR-DQ haplotypes were handled as single units for association and clustering because linkage in the cohort was strong. The study combined high-throughput TCR immunosequencing, statistical association of individual TCRs with disease status, and machine learning to predict cytomegalovirus infection status. A later analysis re-examined previously published TCR beta repertoires from more than 650 donors and added high-resolution HLA genotyping to investigate patterns of TCR occurrence. Of the roughly 400 genotyped donors, about 80% fell in the genetic ancestry cluster associated with self-reported Caucasian donors. The study aimed to test whether signatures of past pathogen exposure could be identified by cataloging public T cell receptors. Donor age, sex, ethnicity and CMV serostatus were compiled alongside the repertoire data. HLA typing covered class I and class II loci at four-digit resolution. The later analysis used no new phenotypic data to find candidate immune exposures, relying instead on TCR beta sequences and their occurrence across donors. The study used immunosequencing to profile the T cell repertoires of approximately 690 subjects and linked those repertoires to cytomegalovirus serostatus.

Of note for this clone: This receptor's antigen is unknown. No base-level quality is on record; no much larger clone is a single base apart.

The library was prepared using the immunoSEQ multiplex PCR assay. The multiplex PCR relied on a mix of 60 forward primers for TCR Vbeta segments and 13 reverse primers for TCR Jbeta segments. Amplification of the CDR3 region of rearranged TCR beta genes was performed with a multiplex PCR assay on genomic DNA. Amplified TCR beta libraries were sequenced as 87-base-pair reads on the Illumina HiSeq System. The study's own analysis went as follows. Across the 670 or so repertoires, a later analysis counted roughly 77 million unique TCR beta chains, roughly 11 million of which were shared by at least two donors. A nearest-neighbor algorithm error-corrected the raw reads and collapsed the reads into unique sequences, merging closely related sequences to remove PCR and sequencing errors. CDR3 sequences were aligned to IMGT reference sequences to assign V, D and J gene segments. For a sequence to be retained, a match of at least six nucleotides to both a V gene segment and a J gene segment was required. A rearrangement was called productive if the CDR3 had no stop codons and remained in frame with V and J, and every other rearrangement was called non-productive. Following IMGT convention, CDR3 was defined as the stretch from the second conserved V-encoded cysteine up to the conserved J-encoded phenylalanine. In an earlier analysis of around 600 of the donors, sequences lacking an unambiguous match to a single V gene segment were excluded. In an earlier analysis of more than 500 of the donors, a V segment was called functional when productive rearrangements were above 56.7%, and segregating when the standard deviation between donors exceeded 5%. To diagnose cytomegalovirus status from the catalog of TCR beta chain sequences, a statistical classification framework was built. In a later analysis, TCR nucleotide sequences were compared against IMGT/GENE-DB human TR gene sequences so that V and J genes could be assigned. A later analysis assigned CDR3 sequences and most-parsimonious VDJ recombination scenarios with the TCRdist pipeline. In a later analysis, each TCR beta chain was defined by its CDR3 amino acid sequence together with its V-gene family, and reads without a unique V-gene family were excluded. To address suspected cross-contamination and a sequencing artifact, a later analysis removed approximately 600 highly shared, low-generation-probability nucleotide sequences. In a later analysis, a clonal expansion index was calculated for each public chain from normalized within-repertoire ranks of inferred template counts. A later analysis computed generation probabilities with a VDJ recombination model fitted to out-of-frame rearrangements, and checked the results against IGoR. A later analysis scored TCR-TCR, TCR-HLA and TCR-CMV co-occurrence with hypergeometric tests, applying a repertoire-size bias correction to TCR pairs. A later analysis estimated false discovery rates by permuting HLA or CMV assignments 20 times. In a later analysis, co-occurring TCRs were grouped with DBSCAN, and TCRdist sequence similarity was added when clustering was performed within HLA-allele-positive subsets. Repertoires with fewer than 30,000 or more than 120,000 public chains, plus five repertoires with anomalous nucleotide sharing, were excluded from co-occurrence clustering. Entries here come from immuneACCESS through TCRdb and include only in-frame sequences with V and J called. Some clones fail to appear in such tables; in the studies checked, an unresolved V gene covers under half of the shortfall, and the cause of the remainder is unknown. That table is the source of V, J and clone size, and D and trimming were worked out from the DNA. This sample is represented by approximately 160,000 clones; around 72% of them were singletons. Roughly 1.5% of the sample is in the top ten clones.

Results the study describes overall, beyond this receptor: In a later genetic analysis, fewer N-insertions in productive TCRs were reported among donors in an Asian-associated ancestry cluster than the approximately 710-donor mean. Specific HLA alleles were associated with roughly 17,000 TCR beta sequences at a false discovery rate of 0.05 in a later analysis. Several of the top co-occurrence clusters appeared to be linked to parvovirus B19, influenza, CMV and Epstein-Barr virus, according to a later analysis. A few of the identified cytomegalovirus-associated TCR beta chains were confirmed in vitro to be specific for cytomegalovirus antigens. The authors suggested that the approach could potentially be generalized to other disease states and immunological phenotypes. According to a later analysis, TCR association rates differed among HLA loci, with DRB1 alleles showing the most associated TCRs and HLA-C alleles showing the fewest. Sequencing depth was assumed to be roughly uniform across donors in the presence/absence analyses, though that assumption may not hold. A further reported finding was that TCR beta sequences accurately predicted the HLA-A and HLA-B alleles for most subjects in the first cohort. Most CMV-associated TCR beta chains appeared to be HLA-restricted in a later analysis, and the HLA associations seemed to be driven largely by CMV exposure. For the cohort, immune exposure information was limited to CMV serostatus. Cytomegalovirus status was reported to be diagnosed by the classifier with high specificity and sensitivity in both the original and validation cohorts. Only TCR beta chains were sequenced in this cohort, and the absence of alpha or paired-chain data limited detectable features. Broadly in line with IMGT annotations, most TCR beta V segments showed up in productive rearrangements about 90% or about 30% of the time in an earlier analysis of a few hundred of the donors. Because some donors lacked HLA typing at each locus, the association tests relied only on the typed subset. A later genetic analysis associated a missense DCLRE1C variant with V-gene and J-gene trimming of TCR beta chains, and an independent cohort replicated the association. A later analysis found that HLA-associated TCR beta chains were more clonally expanded and had lower generation probabilities than equally common non-associated chains. Correlated functional status among segregating V segments might be attributable to linkage disequilibrium, but an unknown experimental factor could not be ruled out. A cluster of highly shared sequence variants was judged likely to be a technical artifact of the sequencing pipeline. When HLA alleles, especially DR and DQ, strongly co-occurred, attributing TCR associations to individual alleles was difficult. The earlier analysis of some 540 of the donors excluded some 15 rarely observed V segments, including chromosome 9 orphons, because counts were too low. A total of fewer than 200 TCR beta chains were listed by the study as associated with cytomegalovirus. Most TCR sequences were observed very rarely across donors, whereas some public TCRs were present in many individuals.

The cohort consisted of hundreds of healthy bone marrow donors. Cohort members were all nominally healthy when sampled, although unrecorded immune exposures were likely present. The donor tested CMV seronegative, placing the donor among the 350 to 400 seronegative members of the cohort. A peripheral blood sample was provided by each donor, and peripheral blood mononuclear cells were used for TCR beta sequencing. Genomic DNA was extracted from the blood cell samples with the Qiagen DNeasy Blood Extraction Kit. Sequenced material: PBMCs. The TCR originated in a man aged 45-60 years in good health and CMV-seronegative.

For the CDR3, the sequence is CASSGNRADEKLFF. Read as DNA, the sequence is TGCGCCAGCAGCGGGAACAGGGCGGATGAAAAACTGTTTTTT. The sequence links TRBV5-1 to TRBJ1-4; TRBD1 is a weak D gene call, 6 bases matching. The CDR3 holds 14 amino acids from the cysteine to the phenylalanine. Only the CDR3 region is kept as DNA, spanning 42 bases read in frame from base 1. The junction carries 13 bases between V and J, which are trimmed by 4 bases and 6 bases respectively. Per the germline V gene, SGHRS is the CDR1 and YFSETQ is the CDR2.